A single sample gave rise to the 3 T cell receptor beta chains below, sequenced in a study of identical twins. TCRdb passed the 5' RACE reads through MiXCR, listing each CDR3 protein once. The repertoire holds 1.5 million to 2 million distinct CDR3 sequences, with 32% as singletons. Material for sequencing was cord blood. These receptor sequences come from a newborn girl in good health.

The V gene is TRBV24-1, the J gene TRBJ2-3; TRBD1 agrees at 7 bases. J lost 0 bases, V lost 9 bases, and 5 bases had no gene match. CDR1 and CDR2 from the germline V gene are KGHDR and SFDVKD. The CDR3 totals 14 residues. CDR3 protein: CATSDRESTDTQYF. Written as DNA, the CDR3 is TGTGCCACCTCCGACAGGGAAAGCACAGATACGCAGTATTTT.

There are a few counts of this clonotype. V usage is TRBV7-2 and J usage is TRBJ2-7, with 10 bases matching TRBD2. Germline CDR1 reads SGHTA; CDR2 reads FQGNSA. V was clipped by 5 bases and J by 0 bases; unmatched bases: 4. This CDR3 spans 15 amino acids. The CDR3 bases are TGTGCCAGCAGCATTAGCGGGGGGAGCTCCTACGAGCAGTACTTC. Translation: CASSISGGSSYEQYF.

As for this clonotype: A much larger clone lies a single base off, so this may be a read error. The chain joins TRBV24-1 to TRBJ2-3; D may be TRBD2 (6 bases). There are 15 residues in the CDR3. Trimming shortened V by 0 bases and J by 4 bases, and 10 bases separated the two germline ends. Germline V gene sequence: CDR1 KGHDR, CDR2 SFDVKD. The CDR3 DNA sequence: TGTGCCACCAGTGATTTGCTAGCGAGAGCAGATACGCAGTATTTT. The encoded protein is CATSDLLARADTQYF.